This T cell receptor (beta chain) emerged from a study of shared clonotypes between healthy human individuals. Study-level information: The study drew on a couple of women and a few men aged 18 to 49 as donors. Each donor's CD8 memory used one plate, CD8 naive two, each CD4 subset three. Study-wide results and caveats: The small donor group covered limited genetic and exposure diversity.

A remark on this clone: Its antigen is unknown.

Profiled with immunoSEQ multiplex PCR; TCRdb holds only in-frame clones, not every one. The profile shows about 1 million clones, about 75% of them singletons. Germline V gene lookup returns CDR1 SGHTS and CDR2 YDEGEE. CDR3 length equals 14 residues. J was trimmed by 7 bases and V by 4 bases; bases with no gene match: 5. The origin of this receptor is a man aged 18 to 30 in good health. This sequence joins TRBV5-8 and TRBJ2-2, with 9 positions matching TRBD2. The sample taken for sequencing was memory CD4+ T cells sorted from blood. As for subset: CD45RA-negative fraction. CDR3 nucleotide sequence: TGTGCCAGCAGCGGCGGGAGGGGAAACGGGGAGCTGTTTTTT. This gives the protein CASSGGRGNGELFF. Combining the CDR3 with reference TRBV5-8 and TRBJ2-2 gives the whole variable domain EAGVTQSPTHLIKTRGQQATLRCSPISGHTSVYWYQQALGLGLQFLLWYDEGEERNRGNFPPRFSGRQFPNYSSELNVNALELEDSALYLCASSGGRGNGELFFGEGSRLTVL.